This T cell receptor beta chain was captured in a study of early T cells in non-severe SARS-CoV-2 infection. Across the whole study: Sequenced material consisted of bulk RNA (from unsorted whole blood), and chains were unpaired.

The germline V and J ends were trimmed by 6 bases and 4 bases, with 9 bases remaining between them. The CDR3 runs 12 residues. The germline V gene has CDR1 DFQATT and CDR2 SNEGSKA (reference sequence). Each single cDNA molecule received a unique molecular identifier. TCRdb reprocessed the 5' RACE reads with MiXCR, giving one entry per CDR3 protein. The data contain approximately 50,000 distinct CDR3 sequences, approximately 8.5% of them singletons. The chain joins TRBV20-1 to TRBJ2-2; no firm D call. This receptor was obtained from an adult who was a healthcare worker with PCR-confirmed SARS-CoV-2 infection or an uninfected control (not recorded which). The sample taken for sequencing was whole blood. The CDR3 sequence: CSAPESTGELFF. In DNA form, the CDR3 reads TGCAGTGCCCCGGAGAGCACCGGGGAGCTGTTTTTT.